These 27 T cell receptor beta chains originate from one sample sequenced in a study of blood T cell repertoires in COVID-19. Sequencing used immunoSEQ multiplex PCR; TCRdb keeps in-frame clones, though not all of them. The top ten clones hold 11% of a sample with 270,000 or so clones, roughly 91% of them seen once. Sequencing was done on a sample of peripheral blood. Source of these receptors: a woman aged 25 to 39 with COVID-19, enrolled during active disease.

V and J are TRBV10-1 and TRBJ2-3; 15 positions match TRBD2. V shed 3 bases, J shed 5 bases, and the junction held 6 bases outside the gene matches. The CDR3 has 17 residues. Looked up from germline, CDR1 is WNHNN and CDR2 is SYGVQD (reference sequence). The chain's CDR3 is CASSDPQGLAGGDTQYF. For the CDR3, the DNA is TGCGCCAGCAGTGATCCCCAGGGACTAGCGGGGGGAGATACGCAGTATTTT.

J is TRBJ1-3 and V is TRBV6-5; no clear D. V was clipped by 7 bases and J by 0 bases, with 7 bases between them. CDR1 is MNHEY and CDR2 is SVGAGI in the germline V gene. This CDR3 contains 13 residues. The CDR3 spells CASIRSSGNTIYF. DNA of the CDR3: TGTGCCAGCATTAGAAGCTCTGGAAACACCATATATTTT.

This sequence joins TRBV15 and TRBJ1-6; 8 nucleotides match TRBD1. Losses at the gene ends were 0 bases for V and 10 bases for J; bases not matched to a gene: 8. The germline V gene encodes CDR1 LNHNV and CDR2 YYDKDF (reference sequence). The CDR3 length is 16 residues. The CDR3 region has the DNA TGTGCCACCAGCAGAGAAACAGGGGGTGGTTGGTCACCCCTCCACTTT. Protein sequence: CATSRETGGGWSPLHF.

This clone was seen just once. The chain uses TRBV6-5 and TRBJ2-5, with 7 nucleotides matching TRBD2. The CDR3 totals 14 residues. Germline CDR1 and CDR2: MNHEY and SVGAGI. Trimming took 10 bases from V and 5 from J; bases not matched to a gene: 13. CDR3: CATIPAGEGETQYF. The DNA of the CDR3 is TGTGCCACCATTCCTGCGGGGGAGGGGGAGACCCAGTACTTC.

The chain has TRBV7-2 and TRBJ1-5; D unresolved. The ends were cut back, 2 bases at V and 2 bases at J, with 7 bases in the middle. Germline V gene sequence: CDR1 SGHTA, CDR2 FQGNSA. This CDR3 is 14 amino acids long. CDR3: CASSLRDGNQPQHF. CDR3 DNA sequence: TGTGCCAGCAGCTTACGAGATGGCAATCAGCCCCAGCATTTT.

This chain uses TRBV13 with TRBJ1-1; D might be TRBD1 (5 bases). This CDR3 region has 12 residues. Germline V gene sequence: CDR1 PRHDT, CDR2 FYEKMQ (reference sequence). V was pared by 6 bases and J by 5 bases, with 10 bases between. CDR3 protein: CASRGAGTEAFF. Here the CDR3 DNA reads TGTGCCAGCAGGGGCGCAGGGACTGAAGCTTTCTTT.

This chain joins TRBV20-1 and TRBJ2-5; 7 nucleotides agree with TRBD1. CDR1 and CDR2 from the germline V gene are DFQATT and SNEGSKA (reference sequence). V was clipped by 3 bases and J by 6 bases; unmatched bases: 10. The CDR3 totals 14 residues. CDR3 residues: CSASRRQGWKTQYF. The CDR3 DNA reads TGCAGTGCTAGTCGTAGACAGGGTTGGAAGACCCAGTACTTC.

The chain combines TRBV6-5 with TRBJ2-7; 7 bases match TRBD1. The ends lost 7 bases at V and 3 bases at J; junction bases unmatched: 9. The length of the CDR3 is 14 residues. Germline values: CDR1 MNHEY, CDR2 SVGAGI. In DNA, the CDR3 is TGTGCCAGCAATACCGGGACAGCCTACTACGAGCAGTACTTC. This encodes CASNTGTAYYEQYF.

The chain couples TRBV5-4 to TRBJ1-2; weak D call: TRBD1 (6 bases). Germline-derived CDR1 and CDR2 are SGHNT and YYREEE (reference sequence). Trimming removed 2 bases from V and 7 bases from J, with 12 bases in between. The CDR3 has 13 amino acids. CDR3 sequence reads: CASSFRGAGGYTF. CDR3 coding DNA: TGTGCCAGCAGCTTTCGGGGGGCTGGTGGCTACACCTTC.

The CDR3 DNA sequence: TGTGCCAGTGGAACTAGGAATTCACCCCTCCACTTT. This encodes CASGTRNSPLHF. V is TRBV19 and J is TRBJ1-6; D gene ambiguous. The CDR3 is 12 residues long. Germline V gives CDR1 LNHDA, CDR2 SQIVND (reference sequence). The V gene lost 8 bases and the J gene lost 7 bases, with 9 bases spanning the gap.

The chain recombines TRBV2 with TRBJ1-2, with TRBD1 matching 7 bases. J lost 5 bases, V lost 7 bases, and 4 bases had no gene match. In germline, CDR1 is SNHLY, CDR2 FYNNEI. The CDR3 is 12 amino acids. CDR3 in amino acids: CASTGGRYGYTF. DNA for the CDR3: TGTGCCAGCACAGGGGGTCGATATGGCTACACCTTC.

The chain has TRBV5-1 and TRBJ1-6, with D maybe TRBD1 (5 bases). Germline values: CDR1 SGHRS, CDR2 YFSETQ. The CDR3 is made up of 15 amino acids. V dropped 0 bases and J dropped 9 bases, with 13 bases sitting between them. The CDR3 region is CASSLAGGRSSPLHF. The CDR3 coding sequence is TGCGCCAGCAGCTTGGCCGGGGGAAGGTCTTCACCCCTCCACTTT.

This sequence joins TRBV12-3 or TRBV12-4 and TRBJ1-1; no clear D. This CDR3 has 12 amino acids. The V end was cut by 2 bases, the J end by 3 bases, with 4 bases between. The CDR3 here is CASSLLDTEAFF. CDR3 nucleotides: TGTGCCAGCAGTTTACTAGACACTGAAGCTTTCTTT.

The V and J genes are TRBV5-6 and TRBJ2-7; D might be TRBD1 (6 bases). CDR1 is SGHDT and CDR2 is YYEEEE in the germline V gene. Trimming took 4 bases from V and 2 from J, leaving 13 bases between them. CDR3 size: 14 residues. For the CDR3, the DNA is TGTGCCAGCAGCGACCGGGACAAGCCCTACGAGCAGTACTTC. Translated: CASSDRDKPYEQYF.

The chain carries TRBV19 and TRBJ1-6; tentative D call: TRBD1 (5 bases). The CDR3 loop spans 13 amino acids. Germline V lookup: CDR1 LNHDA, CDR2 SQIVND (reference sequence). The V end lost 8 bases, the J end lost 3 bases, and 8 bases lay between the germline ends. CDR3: CASGGVYNSPLHF. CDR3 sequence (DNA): TGTGCCAGTGGAGGGGTCTATAATTCACCCCTCCACTTT.

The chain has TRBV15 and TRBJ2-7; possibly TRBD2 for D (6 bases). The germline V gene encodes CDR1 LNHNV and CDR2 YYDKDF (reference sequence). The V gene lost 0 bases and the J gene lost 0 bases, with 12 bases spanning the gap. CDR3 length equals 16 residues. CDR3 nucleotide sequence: TGTGCCACCAGCAGAGAATCGGGGGTGAGCTCCTACGAGCAGTACTTC. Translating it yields CATSRESGVSSYEQYF.

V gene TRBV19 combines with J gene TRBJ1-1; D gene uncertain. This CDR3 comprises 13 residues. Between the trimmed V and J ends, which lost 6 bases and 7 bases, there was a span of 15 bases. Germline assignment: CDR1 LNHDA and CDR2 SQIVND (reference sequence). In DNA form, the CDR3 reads TGTGCCAGTAGGGAGGACCGCTTCGGTGAAGCTTTCTTT. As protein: CASREDRFGEAFF. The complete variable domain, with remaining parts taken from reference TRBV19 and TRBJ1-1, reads DGGITQSPKYLFRKEGQNVTLSCEQNLNHDAMYWYRQDPGQGLRLIYYSQIVNDFQKGDIAEGYSVSREKKESFPLTVTSAQKNPTAFYLCASREDRFGEAFFGQGTRLTVV.

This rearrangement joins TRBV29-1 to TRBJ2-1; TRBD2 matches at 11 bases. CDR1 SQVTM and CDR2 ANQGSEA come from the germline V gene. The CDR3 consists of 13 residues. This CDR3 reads CITTSGGVHEQFF. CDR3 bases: TGCATCACAACTAGCGGGGGTGTCCATGAGCAGTTCTTC.

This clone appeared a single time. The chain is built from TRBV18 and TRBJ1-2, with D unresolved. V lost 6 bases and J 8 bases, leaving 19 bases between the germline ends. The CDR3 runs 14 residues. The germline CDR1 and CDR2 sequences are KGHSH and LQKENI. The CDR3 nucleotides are TGTGCCAGCTCGCCTAGTATGGGCGCGGGGGGCTACACCTTC. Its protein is CASSPSMGAGGYTF.

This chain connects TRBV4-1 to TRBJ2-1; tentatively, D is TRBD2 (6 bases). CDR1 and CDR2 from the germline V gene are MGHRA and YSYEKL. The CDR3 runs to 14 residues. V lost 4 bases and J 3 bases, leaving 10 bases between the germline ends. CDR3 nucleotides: TGCGCCAGCAGCCTCACGGGGGTCTACAATGAGCAGTTCTTC. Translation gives CASSLTGVYNEQFF.

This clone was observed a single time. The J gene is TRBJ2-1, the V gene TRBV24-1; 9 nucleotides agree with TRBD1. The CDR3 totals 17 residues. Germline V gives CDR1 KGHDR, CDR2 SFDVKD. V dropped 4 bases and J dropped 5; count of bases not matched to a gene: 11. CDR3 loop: CATSDPSTGTGNNEQFF. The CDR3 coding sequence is TGTGCCACCAGTGACCCAAGCACCGGGACAGGGAACAATGAGCAGTTCTTC.

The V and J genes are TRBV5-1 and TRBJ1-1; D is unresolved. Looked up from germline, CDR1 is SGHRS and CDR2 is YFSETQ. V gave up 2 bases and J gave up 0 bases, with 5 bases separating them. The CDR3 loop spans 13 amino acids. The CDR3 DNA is TGCGCCAGCAGCTTCTCAGTGAACACTGAAGCTTTCTTT. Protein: CASSFSVNTEAFF.

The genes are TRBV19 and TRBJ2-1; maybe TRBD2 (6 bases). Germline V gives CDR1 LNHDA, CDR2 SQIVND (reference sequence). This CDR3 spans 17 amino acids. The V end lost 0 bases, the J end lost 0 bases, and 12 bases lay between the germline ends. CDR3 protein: CASSIDGGMSSYNEQFF. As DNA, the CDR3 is TGTGCCAGTAGTATAGATGGCGGGATGAGCTCCTACAATGAGCAGTTCTTC. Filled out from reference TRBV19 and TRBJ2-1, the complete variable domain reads DGGITQSPKYLFRKEGQNVTLSCEQNLNHDAMYWYRQDPGQGLRLIYYSQIVNDFQKGDIAEGYSVSREKKESFPLTVTSAQKNPTAFYLCASSIDGGMSSYNEQFFGPGTRLTVL.

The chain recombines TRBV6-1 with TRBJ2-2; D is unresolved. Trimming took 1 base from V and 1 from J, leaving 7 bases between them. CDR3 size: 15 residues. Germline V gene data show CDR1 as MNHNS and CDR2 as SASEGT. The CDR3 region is CASSEGQWNTGELFF. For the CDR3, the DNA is TGTGCCAGCAGTGAAGGGCAGTGGAACACCGGGGAGCTGTTTTTT.

CDR3 loop: CASSPSQVRSYNSPLHF. CDR3 sequence (DNA): TGTGCCAGCTCACCATCACAGGTGCGCTCCTATAATTCACCCCTCCACTTT. The chain is built from TRBV18 and TRBJ1-6; a possible D gene is TRBD1 (5 bases). Trimming pared 2 bases from V and 0 bases from J, leaving 11 bases between. Per germline, CDR1 KGHSH and CDR2 LQKENI. This CDR3 is built from 17 residues. The variable domain in full, completed from reference TRBV18 and TRBJ1-6, reads NAGVMQNPRHLVRRRGQEARLRCSPMKGHSHVYWYRQLPEEGLKFMVYLQKENIIDESGMPKERFSAEFPKEGPSILRIQQVVRGDSAAYFCASSPSQVRSYNSPLHFGNGTRLTVT.

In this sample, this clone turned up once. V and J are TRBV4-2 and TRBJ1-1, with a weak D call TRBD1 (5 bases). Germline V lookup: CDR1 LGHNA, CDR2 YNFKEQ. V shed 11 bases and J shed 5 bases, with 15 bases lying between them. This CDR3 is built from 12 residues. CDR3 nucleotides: TGTGCCTCTCAGGGAGGAGAGACTGAAGCTTTCTTT. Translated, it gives CASQGGETEAFF.

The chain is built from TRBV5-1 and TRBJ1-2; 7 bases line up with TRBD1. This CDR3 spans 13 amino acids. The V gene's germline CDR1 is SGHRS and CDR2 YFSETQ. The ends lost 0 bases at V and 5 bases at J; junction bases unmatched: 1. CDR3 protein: CASSLAGQYGYTF. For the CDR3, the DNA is TGCGCCAGCAGCTTGGCGGGACAGTATGGCTACACCTTC.